A single T cell receptor beta chain is shown here with its context. This sample's TCRbeta library carried unique molecular identifier barcodes. A single record per CDR3 protein comes from TCRdb applying MiXCR to the PCR reads. The profile shows more than 250,000 distinct CDR3 sequences, 9.9% of them singletons. This entry comes from a study of T-cell reconstitution after alpha-beta-depleted transplantation in children. V lost 0 bases and J lost 3, with 9 bases in between. The germline V gene has CDR1 SGHAT and CDR2 FQNNGV. The CDR3 loop spans 14 amino acids. This material consisted of PBMCs from the stem cell graft donor, taken from the stem cell graft. The chain joins TRBV11-2 to TRBJ2-7; no definite D call. This receptor was identified in a human donor who donated a stem cell graft to a child with SCID. The chain's CDR3 is CASSLDNYVYEQYF. As DNA, the CDR3 is TGTGCCAGCAGCTTAGATAATTACGTCTACGAGCAGTACTTC.